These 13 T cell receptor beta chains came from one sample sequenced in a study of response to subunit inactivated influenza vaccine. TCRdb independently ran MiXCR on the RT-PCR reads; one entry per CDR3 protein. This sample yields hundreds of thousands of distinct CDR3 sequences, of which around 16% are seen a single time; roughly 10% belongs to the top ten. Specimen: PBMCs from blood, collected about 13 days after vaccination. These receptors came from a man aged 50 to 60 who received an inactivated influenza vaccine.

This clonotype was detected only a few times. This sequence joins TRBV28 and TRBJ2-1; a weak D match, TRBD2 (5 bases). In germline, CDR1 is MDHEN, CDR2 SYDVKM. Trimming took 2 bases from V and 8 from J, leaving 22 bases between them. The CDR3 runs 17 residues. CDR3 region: CASSLIRRTRSTDEQFF. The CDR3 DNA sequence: TGTGCCAGCAGTTTAATTCGGCGTACTAGAAGTACGGATGAGCAGTTCTTC.

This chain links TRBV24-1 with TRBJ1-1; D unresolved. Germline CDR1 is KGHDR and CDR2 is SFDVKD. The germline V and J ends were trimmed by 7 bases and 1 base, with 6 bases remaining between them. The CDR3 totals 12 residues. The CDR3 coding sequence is TGTGCCACCAGGTCCGGGAACACTGAAGCTTTCTTT. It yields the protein CATRSGNTEAFF.

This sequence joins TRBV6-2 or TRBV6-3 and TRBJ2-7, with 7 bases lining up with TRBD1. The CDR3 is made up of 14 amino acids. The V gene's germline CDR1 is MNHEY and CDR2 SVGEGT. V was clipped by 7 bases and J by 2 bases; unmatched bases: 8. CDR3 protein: CASTETGRTYEQYF. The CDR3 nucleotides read TGTGCCAGCACCGAGACAGGGAGAACCTACGAGCAGTACTTC.

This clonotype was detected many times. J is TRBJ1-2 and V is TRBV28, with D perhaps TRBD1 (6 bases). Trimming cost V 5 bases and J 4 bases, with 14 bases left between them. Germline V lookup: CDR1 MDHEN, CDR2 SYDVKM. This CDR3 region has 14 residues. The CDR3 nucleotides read TGTGCCAGCAGTCCTGGGGGCAGGACCTATGGCTACACCTTC. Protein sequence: CASSPGGRTYGYTF.

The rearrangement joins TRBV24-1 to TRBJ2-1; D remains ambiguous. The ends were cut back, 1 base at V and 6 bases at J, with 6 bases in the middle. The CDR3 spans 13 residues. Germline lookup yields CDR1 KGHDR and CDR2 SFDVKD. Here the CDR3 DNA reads TGTGCCACCAGTGATTTACGGCGCAATGAGCAGTTCTTC. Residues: CATSDLRRNEQFF.

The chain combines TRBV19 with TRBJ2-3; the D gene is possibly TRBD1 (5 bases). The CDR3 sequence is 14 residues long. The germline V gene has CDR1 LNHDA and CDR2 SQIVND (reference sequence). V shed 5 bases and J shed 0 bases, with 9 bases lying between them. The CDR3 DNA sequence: TGTGCCAGTAGTCCCAGGGTTAGCACAGATACGCAGTATTTT. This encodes CASSPRVSTDTQYF.

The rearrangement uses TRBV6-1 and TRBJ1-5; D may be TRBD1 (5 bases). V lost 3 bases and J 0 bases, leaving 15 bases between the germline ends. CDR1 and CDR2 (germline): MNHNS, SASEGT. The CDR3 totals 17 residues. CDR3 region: CASSDLEGKYSNQPQHF. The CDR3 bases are TGTGCCAGCAGTGATCTGGAGGGGAAGTATAGCAATCAGCCCCAGCATTTT.

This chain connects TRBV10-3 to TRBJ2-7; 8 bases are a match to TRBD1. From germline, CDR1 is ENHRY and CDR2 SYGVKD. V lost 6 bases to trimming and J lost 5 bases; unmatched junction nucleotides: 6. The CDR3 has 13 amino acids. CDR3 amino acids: CAISRDRQDEQYF. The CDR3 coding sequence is TGTGCCATCAGCCGGGACAGGCAGGACGAGCAGTACTTC.

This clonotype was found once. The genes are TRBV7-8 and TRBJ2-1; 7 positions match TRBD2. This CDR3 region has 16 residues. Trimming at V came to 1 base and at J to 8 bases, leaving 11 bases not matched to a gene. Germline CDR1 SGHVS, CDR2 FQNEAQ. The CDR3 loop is CASSLEAGGGLDEQFF. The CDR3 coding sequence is TGTGCCAGCAGCTTAGAGGCTGGCGGGGGTTTGGATGAGCAGTTCTTC.

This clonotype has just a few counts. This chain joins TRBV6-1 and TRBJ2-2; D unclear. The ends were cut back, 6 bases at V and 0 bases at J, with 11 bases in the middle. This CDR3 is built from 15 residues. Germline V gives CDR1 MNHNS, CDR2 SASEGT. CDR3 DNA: TGTGCCAGCAGGCTGGGGATAACGAACACCGGGGAGCTGTTTTTT. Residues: CASRLGITNTGELFF.

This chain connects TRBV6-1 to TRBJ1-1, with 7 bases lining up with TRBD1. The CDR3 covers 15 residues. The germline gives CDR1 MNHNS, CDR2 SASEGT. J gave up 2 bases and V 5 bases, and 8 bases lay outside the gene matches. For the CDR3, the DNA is TGTGCCAGCAGTAGACGCCAGGGGGGAAACACTGAAGCTTTCTTT. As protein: CASSRRQGGNTEAFF.

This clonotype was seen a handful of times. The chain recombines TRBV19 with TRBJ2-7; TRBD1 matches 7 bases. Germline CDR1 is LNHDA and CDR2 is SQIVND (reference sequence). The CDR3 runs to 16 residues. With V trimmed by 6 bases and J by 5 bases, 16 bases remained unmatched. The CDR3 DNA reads TGTGCCAGTAGCCACCTACCGGGACAGAGCTCGGACGAGCAGTACTTC. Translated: CASSHLPGQSSDEQYF.

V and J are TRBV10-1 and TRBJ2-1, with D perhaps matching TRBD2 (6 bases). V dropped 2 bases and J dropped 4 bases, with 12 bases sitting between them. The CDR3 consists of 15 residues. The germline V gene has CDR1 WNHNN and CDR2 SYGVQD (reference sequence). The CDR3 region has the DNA TGCGCCAGCAGTGAGCCTAGCGTGATTTACAATGAGCAGTTCTTC. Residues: CASSEPSVIYNEQFF.